The rows below give T cell receptor beta chains drawn from one sample of a study of cytotoxic CD8 clonotypes in ibrutinib-treated CLL. The protocol was immunoSEQ multiplex PCR, while the TCRdb copy is restricted to in-frame clones and leaves out a portion. The sample yields 53,000 or so clones, around 52% seen once. This specimen consisted of PBMCs, obtained at disease progression, from a patient treated with ibrutinib. Receptor source: a human donor with chronic lymphocytic leukemia. Each CDR3 is given with its conserved first and last residue. D genes are given only for firm matches. Size tells how often a clone was seen (once, few, many) or the class of an expanded clone, and some rows leave it out.

J gene | V gene | D gene | clone size | CDR3 protein | CDR3 DNA
TRBJ2-1 | TRBV5-6 | NA | NA | CASSSGTGSYNEQFF | TGTGCCAGCAGCTCCGGGACTGGATCCTACAATGAGCAGTTCTTC
TRBJ2-5 | TRBV4-2 | TRBD2 | few | CASSSGTSGIRKETQYF | TGTGCCAGCAGTTCCGGGACTAGCGGGATCCGGAAAGAGACCCAGTACTTC
TRBJ1-4 | TRBV28 | TRBD1 | NA | CASSPLTGQVFF | TGTGCCAGCAGTCCCCTGACAGGGCAGGTTTTCTTT
TRBJ1-2 | TRBV18 | NA | NA | CASSPTQENPYGYTF | TGTGCCAGCTCCCCCACACAAGAAAACCCCTATGGCTACACCTTC
TRBJ2-7 | TRBV7-2 | NA | NA | CASSPSSYEQYF | TGTGCCAGCAGTCCAAGCTCCTACGAGCAGTACTTC
TRBJ2-7 | TRBV13 | NA | NA | CASSLAGLGNTYEQYF | TGTGCCAGCAGCTTGGCCGGGCTAGGGAATACCTACGAGCAGTACTTC
TRBJ2-1 | TRBV30 | TRBD1 | once | CAFLSGTGVNEQFF | TGTGCCTTCTTATCCGGGACAGGGGTCAATGAGCAGTTCTTC
TRBJ1-1 | TRBV29-1 | NA | few | CSVEPPQAFF | TGCAGCGTTGAACCTCCCCAAGCTTTCTTT
TRBJ2-7 | TRBV28 | NA | NA | CASSFSPYEQYF | TGTGCCAGCAGTTTCAGTCCCTACGAGCAGTACTTC
TRBJ1-2 | TRBV28 | NA | NA | CASSSFPTGSTTDGYTF | TGTGCCAGCAGTTCATTCCCCACCGGGAGCACAACGGATGGCTACACCTTC
TRBJ1-1 | TRBV30 | TRBD1 | few | CAWSVKFPGGGTEAFF | TGTGCCTGGAGTGTGAAGTTTCCAGGGGGCGGCACTGAAGCTTTCTTT